This section outlines one T cell receptor (beta chain) sequence together with its context. These data are taken from a study of cytomegalovirus exposure and HLA in healthy donors. In the study overall: One earlier analysis, a look at roughly 180 million T cells, found about 110 million unique TCR beta sequences.

PCR used 60 Vbeta primers and 13 Jbeta primers. Measured with immunoSEQ multiplex PCR; TCRdb has only the in-frame clones, and not every one. Among about 200,000 clones listed, 70% to 80% were seen once. V lost 4 bases and J lost 2, with 12 bases in between. This CDR3 spans 14 amino acids. Germline-derived CDR1 and CDR2 are LGHNT and FRNRAP. The sequencing input was PBMCs. The clonotype was recovered from a man aged 40-49 years in good health and CMV-seronegative. This sequence joins TRBV12-5 and TRBJ2-7; perhaps TRBD2 as D (6 bases). The CDR3 reads CASGSGLTTYEQYF. The CDR3, as DNA: TGTGCTAGTGGTTCGGGACTTACAACCTACGAGCAGTACTTC.